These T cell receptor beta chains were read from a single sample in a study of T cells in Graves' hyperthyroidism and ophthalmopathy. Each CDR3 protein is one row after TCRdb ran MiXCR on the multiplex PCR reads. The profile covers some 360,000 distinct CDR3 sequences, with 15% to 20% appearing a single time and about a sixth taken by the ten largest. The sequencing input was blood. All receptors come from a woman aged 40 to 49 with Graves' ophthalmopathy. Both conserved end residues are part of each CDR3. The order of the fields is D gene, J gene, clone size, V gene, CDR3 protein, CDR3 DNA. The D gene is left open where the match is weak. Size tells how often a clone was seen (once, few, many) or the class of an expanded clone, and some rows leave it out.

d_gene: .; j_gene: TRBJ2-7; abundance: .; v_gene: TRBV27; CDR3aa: CASSSDLNLYEQYF; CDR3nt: TGTGCCAGCAGTTCGGACCTAAACCTCTACGAGCAGTACTTC
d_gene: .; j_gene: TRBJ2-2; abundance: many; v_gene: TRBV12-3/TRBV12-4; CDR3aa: CASSNLGLSGELFF; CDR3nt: TGTGCCAGCAGTAACCTGGGACTCAGCGGGGAGCTGTTTTTT
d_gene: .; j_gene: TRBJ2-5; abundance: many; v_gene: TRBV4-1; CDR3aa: CASSQDPRLETQYF; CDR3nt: TGCGCCAGCAGCCAAGATCCGAGGTTAGAGACCCAGTACTTC
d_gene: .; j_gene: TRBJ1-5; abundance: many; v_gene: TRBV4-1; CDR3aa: CASSRLGGERNNQPQHF; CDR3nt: TGCGCCAGCAGCCGATTAGGCGGGGAAAGGAACAATCAGCCCCAGCATTTT
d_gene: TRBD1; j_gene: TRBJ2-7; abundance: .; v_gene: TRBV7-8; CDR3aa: CASSSPRTGSYEQYF; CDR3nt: TGTGCCAGCAGCTCACCAAGGACAGGGAGCTACGAGCAGTACTTC
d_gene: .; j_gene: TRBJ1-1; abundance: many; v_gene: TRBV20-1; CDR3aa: CSAPGPKNTEAFF; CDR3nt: TGCAGTGCTCCGGGGCCCAAGAACACTGAAGCTTTCTTT
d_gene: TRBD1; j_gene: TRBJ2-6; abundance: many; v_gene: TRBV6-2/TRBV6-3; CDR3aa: CASSYPQTGGGGANVLTF; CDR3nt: TGTGCCAGCAGTTACCCCCAGACAGGGGGCGGTGGGGCCAACGTCCTGACTTTC
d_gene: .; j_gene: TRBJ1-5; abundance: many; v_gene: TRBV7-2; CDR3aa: CASSLGGISNQPQHF; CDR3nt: TGTGCCAGCAGCTTAGGTGGCATTAGCAATCAGCCCCAGCATTTT
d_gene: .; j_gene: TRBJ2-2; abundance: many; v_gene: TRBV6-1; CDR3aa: CASGFVWQANTGELFF; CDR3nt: TGTGCCAGCGGATTTGTGTGGCAGGCTAACACCGGGGAGCTGTTTTTT
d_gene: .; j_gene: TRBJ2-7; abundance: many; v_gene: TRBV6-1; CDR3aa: CASSDDSPYEQYF; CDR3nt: TGTGCCAGCAGCGACGACAGCCCCTACGAGCAGTACTTC
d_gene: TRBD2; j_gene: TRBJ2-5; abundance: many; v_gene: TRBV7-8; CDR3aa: CASSPSGGAGAWTQYF; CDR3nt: TGTGCCAGCAGCCCCAGTGGAGGGGCGGGAGCTTGGACCCAGTACTTC
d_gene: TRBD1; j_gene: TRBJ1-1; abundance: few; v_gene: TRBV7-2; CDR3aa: CASSQRDRGDTEAFF; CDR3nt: TGTGCCAGCAGCCAACGGGACAGGGGTGACACTGAAGCTTTCTTT
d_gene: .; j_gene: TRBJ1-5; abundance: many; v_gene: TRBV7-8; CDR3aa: CASSSLTGGNQPQHF; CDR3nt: TGTGCCAGCAGCTCCCTGACAGGCGGCAATCAGCCCCAGCATTTT
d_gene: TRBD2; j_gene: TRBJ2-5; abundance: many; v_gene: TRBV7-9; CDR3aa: CASRLTGLAGQETQYF; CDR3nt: TGTGCCAGCAGATTGACAGGGCTAGCGGGACAAGAGACCCAGTACTTC
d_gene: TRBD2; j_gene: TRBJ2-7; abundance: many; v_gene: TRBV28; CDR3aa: CASEGPVWLAGDLSEQYF; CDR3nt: TGTGCCAGCGAAGGTCCCGTTTGGCTAGCGGGAGATTTGAGCGAGCAGTACTTC
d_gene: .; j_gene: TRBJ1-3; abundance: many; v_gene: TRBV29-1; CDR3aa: CSVEGASTGNTIYF; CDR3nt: TGCAGCGTTGAGGGGGCTAGCACTGGAAACACCATATATTTT
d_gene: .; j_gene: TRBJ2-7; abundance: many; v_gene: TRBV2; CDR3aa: CASSEAEQYF; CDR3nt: TGTGCCAGCAGTGAGGCCGAGCAGTACTTC
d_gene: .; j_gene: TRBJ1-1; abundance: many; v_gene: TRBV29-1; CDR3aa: CSAAVGVNTEAFF; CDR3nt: TGCAGCGCGGCGGTGGGAGTGAACACTGAAGCTTTCTTT
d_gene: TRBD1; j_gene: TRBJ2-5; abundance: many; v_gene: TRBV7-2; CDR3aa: CASSLAVRGKKETQYF; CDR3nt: TGTGCCAGCAGCTTAGCTGTCAGGGGGAAAAAAGAGACCCAGTACTTC
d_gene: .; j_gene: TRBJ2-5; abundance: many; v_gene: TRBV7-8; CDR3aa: CASSLVGGVRETQYF; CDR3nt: TGTGCCAGCAGCTTAGTGGGGGGAGTTAGGGAGACCCAGTACTTC
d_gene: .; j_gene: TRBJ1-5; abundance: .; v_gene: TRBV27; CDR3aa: CASTPRTGQPQHF; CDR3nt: TGTGCCAGCACTCCTAGAACCGGTCAGCCCCAGCATTTT
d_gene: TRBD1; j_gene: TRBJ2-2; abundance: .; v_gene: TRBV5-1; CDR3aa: CASSLVGQGGTGELFF; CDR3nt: TGCGCCAGCAGCTTGGTGGGACAGGGAGGCACCGGGGAGCTGTTTTTT
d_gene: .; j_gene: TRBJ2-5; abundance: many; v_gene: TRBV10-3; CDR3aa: CAISEAGDRETQYF; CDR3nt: TGTGCCATCAGCGAGGCGGGAGACAGGGAGACCCAGTACTTC
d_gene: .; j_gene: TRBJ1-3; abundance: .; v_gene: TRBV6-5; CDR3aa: CASSYSWATGNTIYF; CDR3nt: TGTGCCAGCAGTTACTCGTGGGCTACGGGAAACACCATATATTTT
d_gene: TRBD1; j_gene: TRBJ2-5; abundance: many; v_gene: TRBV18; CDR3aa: CASSPGTGVSETQYF; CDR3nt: TGTGCCAGCTCACCCGGGACAGGGGTCTCAGAGACCCAGTACTTC
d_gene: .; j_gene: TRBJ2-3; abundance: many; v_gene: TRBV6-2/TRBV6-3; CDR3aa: CASSYEWGSGTSGDTQYF; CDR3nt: TGTGCCAGCAGTTACGAGTGGGGTAGCGGAACGTCTGGAGATACGCAGTATTTT
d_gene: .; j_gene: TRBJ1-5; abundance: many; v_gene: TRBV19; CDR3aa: CASSIQDSNQPQHF; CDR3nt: TGTGCCAGTAGTATACAGGATAGCAATCAGCCCCAGCATTTT
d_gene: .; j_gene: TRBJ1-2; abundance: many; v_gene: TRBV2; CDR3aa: CASRIASGYTF; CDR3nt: TGTGCCAGCAGGATCGCATCGGGCTACACCTTC
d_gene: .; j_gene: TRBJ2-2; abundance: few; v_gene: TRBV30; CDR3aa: CARKAGRTGELFF; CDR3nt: TGTGCCCGTAAGGCAGGGAGAACCGGGGAGCTGTTTTTT
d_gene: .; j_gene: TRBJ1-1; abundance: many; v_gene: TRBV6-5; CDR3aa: CASSYANSVNTEAFF; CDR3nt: TGTGCCAGCAGTTACGCTAACAGTGTGAACACTGAAGCTTTCTTT
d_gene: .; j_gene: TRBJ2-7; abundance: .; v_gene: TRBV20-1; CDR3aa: CSASVTEQGTLEQYF; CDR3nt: TGCAGTGCTAGCGTAACAGAACAGGGAACTCTCGAGCAGTACTTC
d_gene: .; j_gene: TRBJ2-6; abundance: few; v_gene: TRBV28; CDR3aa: CASSLVGDGANVLTF; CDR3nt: TGTGCCAGCAGTTTGGTGGGGGATGGGGCCAACGTCCTGACTTTC
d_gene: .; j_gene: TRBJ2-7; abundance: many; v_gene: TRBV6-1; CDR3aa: CASSEGYEQYF; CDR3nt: TGTGCCAGCAGTGAAGGCTACGAGCAGTACTTC